Reported below is one T cell receptor beta chain. It has no known antigen specificity. No qualities accompany the bases; no much larger clone lies one base away. This sample stems from a study of OX40 agonist ivuxolimab in advanced cancers. A note on the overall study: Ivuxolimab was a fully human IgG2 agonistic monoclonal antibody targeting the costimulatory receptor OX40 (CD134). Intravenous ivuxolimab was administered to patients every 2 weeks at six dose levels: 0.01, 0.1, 0.3, 1.5, 3 and 10 mg/kg. Of the roughly 52 patients in dose escalation, around 20 had hepatocellular carcinoma, around 15 had melanoma, 9 had renal cell carcinoma and 9 had head and neck cancer. In the dose-escalation cohort, around four fifths of patients were male, and the mean age was around 60 years with a range of 23 to 79. Prior anti-PD-1, anti-PD-L1 or anti-CTLA-4 therapy was permitted, and 40% of dose-escalation patients had received checkpoint inhibitors. Three dose-escalation patients achieved partial responses, one with hepatocellular carcinoma and two with cutaneous melanoma. Peripheral TCRbeta sequencing was intended to test whether TCR sequence diversity was altered and clonal T-cell expansion was caused by ivuxolimab. The paper reports the monotherapy dose-escalation portion (N of about 50 patients) of the phase I ivuxolimab trial. General conclusions and limits of the study: Partial responders in the 0.1-3.0 mg/kg groups had among the lowest normalized peripheral clonal expansion, especially among CD8+ T cells. Low levels of normalized T-cell clonal expansion were also seen in some nonresponding patients. At doses of 0.1 to 3.0 mg/kg, clonal expansion of both CD4+ and CD8+ T cells in blood was seen between baseline and week 6. The antigen specificity of the peripheral T cells that underwent clonal expansion was not determined. On average, CD8+ T cells showed more expanded clones than CD4+ T cells after ivuxolimab.

The trial excluded patients who had a history of autoimmune disease or were on systemic immunosuppression. Peripheral blood for TCR sequencing was collected from all dose cohorts at baseline, on cycle 4 day 1, and on cycle 7 day 1. Samples were obtained from an open-label, multicenter, first-in-human phase I dose-escalation trial of ivuxolimab. The trial enrolled adults with locally advanced or metastatic head and neck squamous cell, hepatocellular, melanoma or renal cell carcinoma. CD4+ and CD8+ T cells were sorted separately from peripheral blood before TCR sequencing. Genomic DNA was extracted from sorted cells for sequencing of the TCRbeta CDR3 region. TCRbeta CDR3 regions were sequenced using the immunoSEQ Assay. TCRdb mirrors the immuneACCESS table, restricted to in-frame sequences. Some clones are absent from its copies; in checked studies, under half trace to an unresolved V gene, and the reason for the others is unknown. In all, the sample holds over 85,000 clones, and approximately 89% of those were seen once. 0.27% of the sample lies in the top ten.

The germline ends are 12 bases apart after V is trimmed by 0 bases and J by 4 bases. CDR1 and CDR2 are read off the germline V gene as SGHTA and FQGTGA. From cysteine to phenylalanine, the CDR3 is 15 amino acids long. Just CDR3 DNA is preserved here, 45 bases in frame from base 1. This sequence was found in an adult with an advanced solid tumor such as melanoma, head and neck, liver or kidney cancer. In this chain, TRBV7-3 is recombined with TRBJ1-1; the D segment could be TRBD1, given 5 matching bases. Sequenced here: CD4+ or CD8+ T cells sorted from blood, sampled in a trial of the OX40 agonist ivuxolimab. The CDR3 region has the sequence CASSLTGARITEAFF. The DNA sequence is as follows: TGTGCCAGCAGCTTAACCGGGGCGCGGATCACTGAAGCTTTCTTT.